This TCR beta chain was identified during a study of blood T cell repertoires in COVID-19 (dated by TCRdb to the early 2020s). Study-level background: The collaborator samples originated in the United States, Italy and Spain and spanned the acute and convalescent phases of COVID-19. Where available, HLA class I and class II types were obtained from metadata supplied by the sample provider rather than from assay-based typing. The repertoires were made available in a free public database intended to serve as a resource for research on the immune response to SARS-CoV-2. The sample metadata nearly always contained a de-identified subject ID, COVID-19 status, age in years and sex. Samples came from the ongoing ImmuneRACE study (first 160 participants) plus 1,254 subjects from 6 global collaborators. The dataset comprised deeply sampled blood TCRbeta repertoires from subjects exposed to, actively infected with, or recovered from COVID-19. The prospective study material was composed of cDNA or gDNA derived from T cells, B-cell-depleted T cells, or PBMCs.

Broad study findings and their caveats: The quantity of clinical and demographic metadata differed by source and by participant and was supplied without curation.

Whole blood was collected in K2EDTA tubes by collaborating institutions according to the institutions' own protocols. For TCRbeta analysis, collaborator samples were shipped as frozen whole blood, as isolated PBMCs, or as DNA extracted from either sample type. The immunoSEQ Assay, a bias-controlled multiplex PCR, was used to amplify TCRbeta CDR3 regions from genomic DNA. The authors processed their data as follows. The number of nucleated cells in each sample was estimated from the amplification of reference gene primers within the assay. Sequence reads were collapsed and filtered to measure the absolute abundance of every unique TCRbeta CDR3 rearrangement. Productive Simpson clonality was computed per sample as the square root of Simpson's diversity index over productive rearrangements. The table was pulled from immuneACCESS by TCRdb, which kept in-frame rearrangements only. Such tables lose some clones; where checked, under half of the loss comes from unresolved V genes, and the rest has no known cause. That table supplies the V and J calls and clone size; D and trimming were determined from the DNA. The sample has 25,000 to 35,000 clones on record, more than 65% of them singletons. Roughly a sixth of the sample rests with the top ten.

Note on this clone: No cognate antigen has been identified for it. No qualities accompany the bases; no much larger clone lies one base away.

V has 10 bases trimmed and J has 7 bases trimmed; junction bases matching no gene number 6. The cysteine opens and the phenylalanine closes a CDR3 of 12 amino acids. Only the CDR3 region is kept as DNA, spanning 36 bases read in frame from base 1. CDR1 and CDR2 were assigned from the germline V gene as MDHEN and SYDVKM. The sequencing sample was made of peripheral blood. This TCR was sampled from a woman aged 60-75 years with acute or convalescent COVID-19. The chain is assembled from TRBV28 and TRBJ1-5; a stretch of 8 junction bases matches TRBD1. The nucleotides are TGTGCCATTAACGGACAGGGCCAGCCCCAGCATTTT. It encodes CAINGQGQPQHF.